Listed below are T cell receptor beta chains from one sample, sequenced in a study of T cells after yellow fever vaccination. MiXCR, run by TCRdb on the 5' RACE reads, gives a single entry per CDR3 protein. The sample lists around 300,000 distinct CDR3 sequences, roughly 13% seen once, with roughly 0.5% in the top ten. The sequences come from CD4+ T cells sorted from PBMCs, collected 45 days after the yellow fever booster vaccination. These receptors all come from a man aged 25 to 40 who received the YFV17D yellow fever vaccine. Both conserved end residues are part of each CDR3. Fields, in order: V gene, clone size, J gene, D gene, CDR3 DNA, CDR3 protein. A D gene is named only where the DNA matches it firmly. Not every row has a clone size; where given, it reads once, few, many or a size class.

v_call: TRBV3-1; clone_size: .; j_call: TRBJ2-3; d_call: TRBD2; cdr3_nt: TGTGCCAGCAGCCAGCGGGAGACCGGGGATACGCAGTATTTT; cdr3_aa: CASSQRETGDTQYF
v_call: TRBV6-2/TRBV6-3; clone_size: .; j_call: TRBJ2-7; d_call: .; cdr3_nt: TGTGCCAGCAGTTCTGAGTCCCACGAGCAGTACTTC; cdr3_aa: CASSSESHEQYF
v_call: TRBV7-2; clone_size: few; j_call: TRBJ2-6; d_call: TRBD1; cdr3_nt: TGTGCCAGCAGCTTAGCGGTTGGGGACAGGGCCAACCGAGGCTCTGGGGCCAACGTCCTGACTTTC; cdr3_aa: CASSLAVGDRANRGSGANVLTF
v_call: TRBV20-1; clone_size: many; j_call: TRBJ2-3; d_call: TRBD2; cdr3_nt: TGCAGTGCTAGATATAGCGGGAGAGGCACAGATACGCAGTATTTT; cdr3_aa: CSARYSGRGTDTQYF
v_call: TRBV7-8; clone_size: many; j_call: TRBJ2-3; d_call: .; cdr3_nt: TGTGCCAGCAGCCCTGGTATCACAGATACGCAGTATTTT; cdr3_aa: CASSPGITDTQYF
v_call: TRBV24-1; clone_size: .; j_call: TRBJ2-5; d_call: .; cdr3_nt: TGTGCCACCAGTGATTCGACCCAGGACCAAGAGACCCAGTACTTC; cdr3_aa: CATSDSTQDQETQYF
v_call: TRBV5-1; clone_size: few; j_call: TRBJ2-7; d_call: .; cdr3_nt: TGCGCCAGCAGCTGGGGAAGAGAGCAGTACTTC; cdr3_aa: CASSWGREQYF
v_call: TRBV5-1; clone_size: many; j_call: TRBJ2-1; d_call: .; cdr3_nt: TGCGCCAGCAGCGCTACAGGGGAGCAGTTCTTC; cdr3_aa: CASSATGEQFF
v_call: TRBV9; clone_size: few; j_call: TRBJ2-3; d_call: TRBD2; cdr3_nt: TGTGCCAGCAGCGTAGCTACCAGACTAGCGGGAGTCAATACGCAGTATTTT; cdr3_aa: CASSVATRLAGVNTQYF
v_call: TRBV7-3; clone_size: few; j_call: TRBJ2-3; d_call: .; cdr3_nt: TGTGCCAGCAGCCTAGCGGAGGGGGGCACAGATACGCAGTATTTT; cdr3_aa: CASSLAEGGTDTQYF
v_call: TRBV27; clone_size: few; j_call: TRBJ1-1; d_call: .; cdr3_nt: TGTGCCAGCAGTTTGTTGGGGAGGACTGAAGCTTTCTTT; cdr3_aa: CASSLLGRTEAFF
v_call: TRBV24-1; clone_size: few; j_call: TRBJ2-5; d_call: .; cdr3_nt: TGTGCCACCAGTGATCGGAGTGGGACCCAGTACTTC; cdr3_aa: CATSDRSGTQYF
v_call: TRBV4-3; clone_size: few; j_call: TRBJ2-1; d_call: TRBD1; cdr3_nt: TGCGCCAGCAGCCAAGACTTTAGGGGACAGGGGATCGATGAGCAGTTCTTC; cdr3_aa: CASSQDFRGQGIDEQFF
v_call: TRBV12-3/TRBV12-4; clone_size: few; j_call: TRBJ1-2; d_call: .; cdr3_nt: TGTGCCAGCACTCCCAGTTACTACAGCGATTATGGCTACACCTTC; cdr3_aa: CASTPSYYSDYGYTF
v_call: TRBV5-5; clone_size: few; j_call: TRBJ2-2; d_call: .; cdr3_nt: TGTGCCAGCAGCTCCAGGGCAACCGGGGAGCTGTTTTTT; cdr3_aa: CASSSRATGELFF
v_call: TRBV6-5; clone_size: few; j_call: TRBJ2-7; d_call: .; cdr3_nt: TGTGCCAGCAGTCGACAAAACGAGCAGTACTTC; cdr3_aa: CASSRQNEQYF
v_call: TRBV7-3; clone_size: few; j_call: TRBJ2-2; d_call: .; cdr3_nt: TGTGCCAGCAGCCAGACGGGGTCCGGGGAGCTGTTTTTT; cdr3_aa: CASSQTGSGELFF
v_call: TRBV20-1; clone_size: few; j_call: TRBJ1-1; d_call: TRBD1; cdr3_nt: TGCAGCCCCTACAGGGGGCCCTCTGAAGCTTTCTTT; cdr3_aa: CSPYRGPSEAFF
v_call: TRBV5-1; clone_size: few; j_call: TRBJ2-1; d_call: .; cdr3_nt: TGCGCCAGCACCTCGAGGCAAAGCTCCTACAATGAGCAGTTCTTC; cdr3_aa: CASTSRQSSYNEQFF
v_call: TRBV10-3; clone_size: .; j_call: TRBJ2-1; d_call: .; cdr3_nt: TGTGCCATCAGTGGGCAAGGGGCGGTGGGGGGCAATGAGCAGTTCTTC; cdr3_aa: CAISGQGAVGGNEQFF
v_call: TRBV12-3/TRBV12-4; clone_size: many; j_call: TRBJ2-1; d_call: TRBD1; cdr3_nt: TGTGCCAGCAGCTTCACAGGGGAACAGTTCTTC; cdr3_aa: CASSFTGEQFF
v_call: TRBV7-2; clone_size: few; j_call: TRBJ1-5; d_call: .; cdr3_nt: TGTGCCAGCAGCTCACAGTTTAATCAGCCCCAGCATTTT; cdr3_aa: CASSSQFNQPQHF
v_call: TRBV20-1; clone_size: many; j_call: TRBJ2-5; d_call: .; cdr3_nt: TGCAGTGCTAGAGACCTGGAGACCCAGTACTTC; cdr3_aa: CSARDLETQYF
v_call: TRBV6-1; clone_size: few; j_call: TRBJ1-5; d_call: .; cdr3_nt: TGTGCCAGCACCCCTCGGGCCGAGCCAAATCAGCCCCAGCATTTT; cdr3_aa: CASTPRAEPNQPQHF
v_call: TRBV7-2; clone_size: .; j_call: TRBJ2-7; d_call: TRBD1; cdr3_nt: TGTGCCAGCACCGGACGACAGGGAAACTACGAGCAGTACTTC; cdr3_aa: CASTGRQGNYEQYF
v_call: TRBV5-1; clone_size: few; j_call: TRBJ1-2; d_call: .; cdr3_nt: TGCGCCAGCAGCATGGACAGCTATGGCTACACCTTC; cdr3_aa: CASSMDSYGYTF
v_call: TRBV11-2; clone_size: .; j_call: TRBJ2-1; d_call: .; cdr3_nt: TGTGCCAGCAGTTCGGAGACACTTAGCCGTTACAATGAGCAGTTCTTC; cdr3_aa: CASSSETLSRYNEQFF
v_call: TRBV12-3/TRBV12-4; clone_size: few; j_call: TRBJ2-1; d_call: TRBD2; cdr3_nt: TGTGCCAGCAGCCTTTTCGGGACTAGCGGGGGAAACCATGAGCAGTTCTTC; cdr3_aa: CASSLFGTSGGNHEQFF
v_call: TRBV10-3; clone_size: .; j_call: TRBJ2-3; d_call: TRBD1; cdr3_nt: TGTGCCATCAGTGAGTCCGGGACAGGACCCACAGATACGCAGTATTTT; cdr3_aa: CAISESGTGPTDTQYF
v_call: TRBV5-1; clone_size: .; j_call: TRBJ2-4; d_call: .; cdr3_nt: TGCGCCAGCAGCTTGACCCTGGGCCTAGCCAAAAACATTCAGTACTTC; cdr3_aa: CASSLTLGLAKNIQYF
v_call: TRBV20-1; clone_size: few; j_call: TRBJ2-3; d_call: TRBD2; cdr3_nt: TGCAGTGCTAGACCCCGGATTAGCGGGGTCACAGATACGCAGTATTTT; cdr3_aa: CSARPRISGVTDTQYF
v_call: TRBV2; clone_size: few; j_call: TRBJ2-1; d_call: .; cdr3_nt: TGTGCCAGCAGTGAGTTCGTTTCCAATGAGCAGTTCTTC; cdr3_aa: CASSEFVSNEQFF
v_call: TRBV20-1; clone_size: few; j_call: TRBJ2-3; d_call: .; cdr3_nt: TGCAGTGCTAGAGATCTTTGGGGTCCGCGACAAGCAGATACGCAGTATTTT; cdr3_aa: CSARDLWGPRQADTQYF
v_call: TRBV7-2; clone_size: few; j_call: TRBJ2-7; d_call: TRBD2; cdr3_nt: TGTGCCAGCAGCTTAGCAAGATTGGAGCGGGAGGGTTGGGAGCAGTACTTC; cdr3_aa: CASSLARLEREGWEQYF
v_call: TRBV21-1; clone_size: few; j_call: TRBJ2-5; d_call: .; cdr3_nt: TGTGCCAGCAGCAAACGGCGGCCACGAACGGGGGAGACCCAGTACTTC; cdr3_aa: CASSKRRPRTGETQYF
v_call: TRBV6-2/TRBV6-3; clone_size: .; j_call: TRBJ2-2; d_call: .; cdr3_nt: TGTGCCAGCAGTTACTCATTAGACTCATGGACCGAGCTGTTTTTT; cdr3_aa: CASSYSLDSWTELFF
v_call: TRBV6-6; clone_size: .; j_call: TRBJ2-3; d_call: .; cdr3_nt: TGTGCCACCAGGGACAGCACAGATACGCAGTATTTT; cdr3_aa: CATRDSTDTQYF
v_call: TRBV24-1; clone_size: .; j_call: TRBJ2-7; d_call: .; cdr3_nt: TGTGCCACCAGTAAAGAGCTGACAGACTACGAGCAGTACTTC; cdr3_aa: CATSKELTDYEQYF
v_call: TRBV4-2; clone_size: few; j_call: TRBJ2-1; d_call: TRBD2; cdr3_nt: TGTGCCAGCAGCCAAGATCGTAGCGGGAGGGCCGCTGAGCAGTTCTTC; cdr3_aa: CASSQDRSGRAAEQFF
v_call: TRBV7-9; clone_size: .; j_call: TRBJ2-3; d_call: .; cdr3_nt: TGTGCCAGCAGCCCCTTAGAAGGTTTGCAGTATTTT; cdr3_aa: CASSPLEGLQYF
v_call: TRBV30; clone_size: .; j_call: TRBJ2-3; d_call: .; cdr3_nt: TGTGCCTGGAATGAATGGCTTCTTTCTAGCACAGATACGCAGTATTTT; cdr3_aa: CAWNEWLLSSTDTQYF
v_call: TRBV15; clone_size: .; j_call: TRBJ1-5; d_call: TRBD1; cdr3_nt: TGTGCCACCAGTGACAGGGGATCACAGCCCCAGCATTTT; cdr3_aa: CATSDRGSQPQHF
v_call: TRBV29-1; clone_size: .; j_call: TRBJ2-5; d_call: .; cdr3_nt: TGCAGCGTTGAATACGGGGCAGGGCAAGTGGAGACCCAGTACTTC; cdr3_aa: CSVEYGAGQVETQYF
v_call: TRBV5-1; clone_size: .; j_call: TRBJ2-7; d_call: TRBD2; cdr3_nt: TGCGCCAGCAGCTTGACCCTAGCGGGAGAAGTGGACGAGCAGTACTTC; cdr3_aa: CASSLTLAGEVDEQYF
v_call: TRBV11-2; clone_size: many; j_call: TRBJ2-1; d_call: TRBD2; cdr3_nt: TGTGCCAGCAGCTTAGGGGCTAGCGGGAGTAATGAGCAGTTCTTC; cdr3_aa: CASSLGASGSNEQFF
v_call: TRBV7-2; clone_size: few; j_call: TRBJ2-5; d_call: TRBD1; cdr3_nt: TGTGCCAGCAGCTTAGAGGGGGCTGGGTACCAAGAGACCCAGTACTTC; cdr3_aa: CASSLEGAGYQETQYF
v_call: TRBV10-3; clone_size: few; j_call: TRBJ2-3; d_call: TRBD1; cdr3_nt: TGTGCCATCAGTGCGGGACAGGGAATCGATACGCAGTATTTT; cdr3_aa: CAISAGQGIDTQYF
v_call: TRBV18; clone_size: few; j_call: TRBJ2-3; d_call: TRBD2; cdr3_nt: TGTGCCAGCTCACCACAGGCGGGAGCTTCCACAGATACGCAGTATTTT; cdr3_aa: CASSPQAGASTDTQYF
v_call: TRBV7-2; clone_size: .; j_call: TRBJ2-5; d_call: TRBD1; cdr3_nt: TGTGCCAGCAGCTTCCGGGACAGAAAAGAGACCCAGTACTTC; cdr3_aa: CASSFRDRKETQYF
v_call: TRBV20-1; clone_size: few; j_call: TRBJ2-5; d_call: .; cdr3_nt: TGCAGTGCTAGAGGGGGTCGGGCGTCTCAAGAGACCCAGTACTTC; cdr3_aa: CSARGGRASQETQYF
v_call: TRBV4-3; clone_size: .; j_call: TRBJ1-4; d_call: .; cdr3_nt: TGCGCCAGCAGCCAAGGAGACAGAGATAATGAAAAACTGTTTTTT; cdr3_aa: CASSQGDRDNEKLFF